This T cell receptor (beta chain) is from a study of T cells in Graves' hyperthyroidism and ophthalmopathy. This clonotype was counted at least ten times. The CDR3 regions of TCR beta were amplified from RNA transcripts. When the TCR CDR3 underwent first-round RT-PCR, the HTBI primer set was used. TCRdb fed the multiplex PCR reads into MiXCR, producing one record per CDR3 protein. The table lists 400,000 to 600,000 distinct CDR3 sequences, 15% to 20% of them singletons. Those patients with uncontrolled infection, other autoimmune disease, pregnancy or lactation were excluded. The V and J ends lost 5 bases and 2 bases, in that order; junction bases with no gene match: 3. This CDR3 region has 13 residues. Germline values: CDR1 SGHVS, CDR2 FQNEAQ.

The TCR was taken from a woman in her 30s with Graves' ophthalmopathy. Sequenced input: blood. The J gene is TRBJ2-7, the V gene TRBV7-8; 7 nucleotides line up with TRBD1. CDR3 sequence (DNA): TGTGCCAGCAGCGCGACAGGGACCTACGAGCAGTACTTC. Its translation: CASSATGTYEQYF.